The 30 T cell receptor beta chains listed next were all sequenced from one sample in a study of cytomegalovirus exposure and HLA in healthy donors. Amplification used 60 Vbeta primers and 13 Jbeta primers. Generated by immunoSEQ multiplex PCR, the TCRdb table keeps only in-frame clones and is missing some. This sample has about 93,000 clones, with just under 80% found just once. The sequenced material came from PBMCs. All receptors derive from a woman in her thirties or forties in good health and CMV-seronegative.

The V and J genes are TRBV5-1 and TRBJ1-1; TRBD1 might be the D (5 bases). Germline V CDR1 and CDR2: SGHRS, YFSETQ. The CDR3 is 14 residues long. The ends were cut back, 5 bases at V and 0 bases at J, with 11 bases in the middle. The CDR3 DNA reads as TGCGCCAGCAGTAGGGGAGGGATGAACACTGAAGCTTTCTTT. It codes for CASSRGGMNTEAFF.

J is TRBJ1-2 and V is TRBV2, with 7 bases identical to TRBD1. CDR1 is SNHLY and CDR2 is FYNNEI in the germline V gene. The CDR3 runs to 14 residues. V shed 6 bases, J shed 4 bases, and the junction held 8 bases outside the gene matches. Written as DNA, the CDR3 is TGTGCCAGCAGAGCAGGACAGGCCCTCTATGGCTACACCTTC. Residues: CASRAGQALYGYTF.

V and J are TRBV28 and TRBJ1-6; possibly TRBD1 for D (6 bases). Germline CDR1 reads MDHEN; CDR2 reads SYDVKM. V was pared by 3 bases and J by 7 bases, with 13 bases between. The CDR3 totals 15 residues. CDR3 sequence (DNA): TGTGCCAGCAGTTTCGGGGTTACAGGGAATTCACCCCTCCACTTT. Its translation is CASSFGVTGNSPLHF.

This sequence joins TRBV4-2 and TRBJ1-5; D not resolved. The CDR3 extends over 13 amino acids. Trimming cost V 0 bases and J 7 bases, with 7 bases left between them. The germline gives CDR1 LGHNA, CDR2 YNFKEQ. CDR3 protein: CASSQEFGQPQHF. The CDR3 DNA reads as TGTGCCAGCAGCCAAGAATTCGGGCAGCCCCAGCATTTT.

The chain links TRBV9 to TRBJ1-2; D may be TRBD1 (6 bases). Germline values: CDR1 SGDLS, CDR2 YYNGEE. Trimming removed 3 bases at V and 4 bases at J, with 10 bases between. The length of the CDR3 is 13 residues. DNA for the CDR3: TGTGCCAGCAGCGCAGGACAGCTCTATGGCTACACCTTC. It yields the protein CASSAGQLYGYTF.

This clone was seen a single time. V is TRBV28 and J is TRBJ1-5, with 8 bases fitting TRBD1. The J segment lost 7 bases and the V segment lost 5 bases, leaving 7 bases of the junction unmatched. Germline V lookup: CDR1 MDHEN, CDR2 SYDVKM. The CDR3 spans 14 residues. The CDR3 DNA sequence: TGTGCCAGCAGTCGGACAGGGCTAGGACAGCCCCAGCATTTT. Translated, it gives CASSRTGLGQPQHF. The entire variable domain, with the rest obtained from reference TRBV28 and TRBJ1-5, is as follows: DVKVTQSSRYLVKRTGEKVFLECVQDMDHENMFWYRQDPGLGLRLIYFSYDVKMKEKGDIPEGYSVSREKKERFSLILESASTNQTSMYLCASSRTGLGQPQHFGDGTRLSIL.

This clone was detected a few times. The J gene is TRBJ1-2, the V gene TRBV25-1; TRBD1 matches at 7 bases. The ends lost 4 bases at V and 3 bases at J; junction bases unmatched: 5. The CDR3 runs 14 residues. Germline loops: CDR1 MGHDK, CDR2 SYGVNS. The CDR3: CASSGGQSYYGYTF. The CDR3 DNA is TGTGCCAGCAGTGGGGGACAGTCATACTATGGCTACACCTTC.

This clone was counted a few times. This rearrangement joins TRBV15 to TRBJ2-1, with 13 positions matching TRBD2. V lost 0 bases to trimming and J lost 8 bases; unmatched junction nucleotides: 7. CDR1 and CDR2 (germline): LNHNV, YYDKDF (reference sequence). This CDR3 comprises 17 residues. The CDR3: CATSRDSGGLAGDEQFF. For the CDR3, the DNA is TGTGCCACCAGCAGAGATTCGGGAGGACTAGCGGGAGATGAGCAGTTCTTC.

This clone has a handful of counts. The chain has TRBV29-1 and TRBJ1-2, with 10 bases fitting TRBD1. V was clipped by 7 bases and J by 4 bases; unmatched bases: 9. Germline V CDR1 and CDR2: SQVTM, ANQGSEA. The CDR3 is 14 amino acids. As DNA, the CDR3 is TGCAGCGCCAAATTGGGACAGGGGAGCTATGGCTACACCTTC. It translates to CSAKLGQGSYGYTF.

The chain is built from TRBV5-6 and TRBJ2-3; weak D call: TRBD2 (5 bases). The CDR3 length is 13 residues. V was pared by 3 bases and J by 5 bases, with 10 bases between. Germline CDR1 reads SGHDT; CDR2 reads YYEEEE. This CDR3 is CASSYRGIDTQYF. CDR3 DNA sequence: TGTGCCAGCAGCTATAGAGGGATAGATACGCAGTATTTT.

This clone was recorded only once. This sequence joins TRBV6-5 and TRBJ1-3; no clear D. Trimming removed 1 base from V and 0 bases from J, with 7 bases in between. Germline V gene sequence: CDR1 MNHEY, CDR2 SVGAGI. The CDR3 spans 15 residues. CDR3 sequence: CASSYYRSSGNTIYF. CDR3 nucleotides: TGTGCCAGCAGTTACTATAGGAGCTCTGGAAACACCATATATTTT.

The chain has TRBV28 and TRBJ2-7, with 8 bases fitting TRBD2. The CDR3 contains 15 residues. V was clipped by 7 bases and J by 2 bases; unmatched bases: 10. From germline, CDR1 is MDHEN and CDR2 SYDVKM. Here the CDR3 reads CASTPGLAGAYEQYF. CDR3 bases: TGTGCCAGCACCCCCGGGCTAGCGGGCGCCTACGAGCAGTACTTC.

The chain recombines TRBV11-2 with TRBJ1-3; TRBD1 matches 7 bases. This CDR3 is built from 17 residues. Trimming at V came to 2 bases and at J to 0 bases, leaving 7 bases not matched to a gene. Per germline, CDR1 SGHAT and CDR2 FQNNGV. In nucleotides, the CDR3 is TGTGCCAGCAGCTTACGGCCGGGACAGAGCTCTGGAAACACCATATATTTT. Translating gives CASSLRPGQSSGNTIYF. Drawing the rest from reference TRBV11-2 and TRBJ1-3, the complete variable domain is EAGVAQSPRYKIIEKRQSVAFWCNPISGHATLYWYQQILGQGPKLLIQFQNNGVVDDSQLPKDRFSAERLKGVDSTLKIQPAKLEDSAVYLCASSLRPGQSSGNTIYFGEGSWLTVV.

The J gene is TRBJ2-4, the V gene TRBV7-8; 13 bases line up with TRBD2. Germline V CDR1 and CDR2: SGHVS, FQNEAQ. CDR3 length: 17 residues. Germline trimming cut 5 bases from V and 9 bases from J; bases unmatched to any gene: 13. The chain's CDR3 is CASSPGLAGQSISIQYF. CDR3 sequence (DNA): TGTGCCAGCAGCCCGGGACTAGCGGGGCAGTCAATAAGCATTCAGTACTTC. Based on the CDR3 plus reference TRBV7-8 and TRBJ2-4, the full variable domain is GAGVSQSPRYKVAKRGQDVALRCDPISGHVSLFWYQQALGQGPEFLTYFQNEAQLDKSGLPSDRFFAERPEGSVSTLKIQRTQQEDSAVYLCASSPGLAGQSISIQYFGAGTRLSVL.

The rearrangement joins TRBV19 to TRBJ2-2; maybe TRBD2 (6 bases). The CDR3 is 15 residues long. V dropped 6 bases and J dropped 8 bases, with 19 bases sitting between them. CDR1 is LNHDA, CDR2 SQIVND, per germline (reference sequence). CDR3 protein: CASRYRDSSTGELFF. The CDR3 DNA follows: TGTGCCAGTAGGTACCGGGACTCTTCCACAGGGGAGCTGTTTTTT.

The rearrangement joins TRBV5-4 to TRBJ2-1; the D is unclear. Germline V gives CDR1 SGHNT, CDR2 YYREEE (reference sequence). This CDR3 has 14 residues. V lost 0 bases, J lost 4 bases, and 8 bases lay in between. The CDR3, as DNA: TGTGCCAGCAGCTTGGGGCCCGATTACAATGAGCAGTTCTTC. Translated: CASSLGPDYNEQFF.

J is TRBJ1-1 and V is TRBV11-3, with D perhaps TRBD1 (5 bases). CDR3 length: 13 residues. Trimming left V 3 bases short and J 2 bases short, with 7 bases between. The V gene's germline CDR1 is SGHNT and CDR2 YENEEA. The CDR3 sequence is CASSLGRNTEAFF. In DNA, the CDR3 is TGTGCCAGCAGCTTGGGGCGCAACACTGAAGCTTTCTTT.

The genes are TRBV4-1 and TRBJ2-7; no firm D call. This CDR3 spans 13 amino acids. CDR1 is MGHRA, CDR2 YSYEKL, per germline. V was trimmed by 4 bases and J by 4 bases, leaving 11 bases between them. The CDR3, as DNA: TGCGCCAGCAGCCCCGAGCTGACATACGAGCAGTACTTC. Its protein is CASSPELTYEQYF.

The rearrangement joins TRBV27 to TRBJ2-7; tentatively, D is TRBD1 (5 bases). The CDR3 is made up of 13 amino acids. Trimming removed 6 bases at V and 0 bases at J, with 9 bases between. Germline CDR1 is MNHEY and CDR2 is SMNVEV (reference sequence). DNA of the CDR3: TGTGCCAGCAGCCGACAGAGCTCCTACGAGCAGTACTTC. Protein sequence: CASSRQSSYEQYF.

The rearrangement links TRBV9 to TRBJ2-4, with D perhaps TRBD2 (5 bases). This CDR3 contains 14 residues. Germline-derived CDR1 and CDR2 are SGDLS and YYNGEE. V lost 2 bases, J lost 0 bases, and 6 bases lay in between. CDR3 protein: CASSVGLAKNIQYF. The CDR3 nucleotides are TGTGCCAGCAGCGTCGGACTAGCCAAAAACATTCAGTACTTC.

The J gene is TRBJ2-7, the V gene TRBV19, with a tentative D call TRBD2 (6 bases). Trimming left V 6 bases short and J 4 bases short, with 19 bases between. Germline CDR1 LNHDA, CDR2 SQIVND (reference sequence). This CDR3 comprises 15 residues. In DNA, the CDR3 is TGTGCCAGTAGCCCTAACCCCCCGGGAGTATACGAGCAGTACTTC. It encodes CASSPNPPGVYEQYF. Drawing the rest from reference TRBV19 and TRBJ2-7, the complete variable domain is DGGITQSPKYLFRKEGQNVTLSCEQNLNHDAMYWYRQDPGQGLRLIYYSQIVNDFQKGDIAEGYSVSREKKESFPLTVTSAQKNPTAFYLCASSPNPPGVYEQYFGPGTRLTVT.

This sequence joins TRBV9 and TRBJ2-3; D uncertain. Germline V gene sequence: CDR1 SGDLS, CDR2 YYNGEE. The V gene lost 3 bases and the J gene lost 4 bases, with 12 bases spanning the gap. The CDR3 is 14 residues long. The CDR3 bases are TGTGCCAGCAGCGATCCGACATTTCCAGATACGCAGTATTTT. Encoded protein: CASSDPTFPDTQYF.

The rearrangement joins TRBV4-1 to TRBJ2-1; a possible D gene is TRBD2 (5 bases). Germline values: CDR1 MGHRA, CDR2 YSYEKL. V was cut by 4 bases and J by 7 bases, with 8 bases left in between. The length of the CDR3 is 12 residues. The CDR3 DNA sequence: TGCGCCAGCAGCCTCCCGGGGAATGAGCAGTTCTTC. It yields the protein CASSLPGNEQFF.

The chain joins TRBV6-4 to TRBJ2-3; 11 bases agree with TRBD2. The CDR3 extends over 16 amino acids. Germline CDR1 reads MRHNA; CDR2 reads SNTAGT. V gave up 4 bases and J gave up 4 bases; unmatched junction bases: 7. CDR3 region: CASSVLGGLAADTQYF. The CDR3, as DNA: TGTGCCAGCAGTGTTTTAGGGGGACTAGCGGCAGATACGCAGTATTTT.

DNA for the CDR3: TGTGCCAGCAGTTTTATTTTTACGGCGCGCAGGACTGAAGCTTTCTTT. Its protein product is CASSFIFTARRTEAFF. The rearrangement uses TRBV28 and TRBJ1-1; D is unresolved. The CDR3 contains 16 residues. The V end was cut by 3 bases, the J end by 5 bases, with 19 bases between. Germline CDR1 reads MDHEN; CDR2 reads SYDVKM.

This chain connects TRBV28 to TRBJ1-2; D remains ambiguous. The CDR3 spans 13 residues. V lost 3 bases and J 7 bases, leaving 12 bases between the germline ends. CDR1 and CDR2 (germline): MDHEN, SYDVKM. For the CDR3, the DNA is TGTGCCAGCAGTTTGGGCCAGTACCCTGGCTACACCTTC. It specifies CASSLGQYPGYTF.

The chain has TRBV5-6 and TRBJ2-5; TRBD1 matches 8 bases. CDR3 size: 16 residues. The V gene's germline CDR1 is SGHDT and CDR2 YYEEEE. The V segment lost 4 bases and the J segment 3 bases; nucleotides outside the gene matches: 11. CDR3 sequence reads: CASSHPPTGVEETQYF. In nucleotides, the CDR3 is TGTGCCAGCAGCCACCCACCGACAGGGGTGGAAGAGACCCAGTACTTC.

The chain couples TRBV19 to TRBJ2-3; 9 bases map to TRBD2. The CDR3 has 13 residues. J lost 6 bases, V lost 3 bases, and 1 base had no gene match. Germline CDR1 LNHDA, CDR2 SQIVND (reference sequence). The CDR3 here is CASSIGLADTQYF. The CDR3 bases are TGTGCCAGTAGTATTGGACTAGCGGATACGCAGTATTTT. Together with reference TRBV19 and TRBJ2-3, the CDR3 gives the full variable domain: DGGITQSPKYLFRKEGQNVTLSCEQNLNHDAMYWYRQDPGQGLRLIYYSQIVNDFQKGDIAEGYSVSREKKESFPLTVTSAQKNPTAFYLCASSIGLADTQYFGPGTRLTVL.

The CDR3 region has the DNA TGTGCCAGCAGCCTATGGACAGGGATTCAGCCCCAGCATTTT. It specifies CASSLWTGIQPQHF. The chain joins TRBV4-2 to TRBJ1-5, with TRBD1 matching over 8 bases. Looked up from germline, CDR1 is LGHNA and CDR2 is YNFKEQ. V lost 4 bases and J lost 6; bases outside the gene matches: 5. This CDR3 has 14 amino acids.

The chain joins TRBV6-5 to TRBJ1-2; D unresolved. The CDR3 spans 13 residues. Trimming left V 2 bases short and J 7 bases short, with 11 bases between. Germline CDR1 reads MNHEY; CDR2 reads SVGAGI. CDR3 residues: CASSYGRLGGYTF. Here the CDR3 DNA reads TGTGCCAGCAGTTACGGGCGTTTAGGTGGCTACACCTTC.